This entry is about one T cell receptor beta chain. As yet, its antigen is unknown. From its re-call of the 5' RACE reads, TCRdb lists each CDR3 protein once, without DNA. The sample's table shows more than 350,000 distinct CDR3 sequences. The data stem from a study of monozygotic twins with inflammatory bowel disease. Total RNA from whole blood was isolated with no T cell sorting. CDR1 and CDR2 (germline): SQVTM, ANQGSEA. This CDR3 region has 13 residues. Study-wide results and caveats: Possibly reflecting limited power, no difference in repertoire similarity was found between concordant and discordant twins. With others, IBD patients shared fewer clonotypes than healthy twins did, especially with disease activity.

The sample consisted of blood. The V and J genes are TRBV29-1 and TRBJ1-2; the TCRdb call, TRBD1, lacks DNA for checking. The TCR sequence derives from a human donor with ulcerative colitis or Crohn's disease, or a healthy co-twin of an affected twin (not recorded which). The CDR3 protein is CSGKDREGHGYTF.